This entry is about one TCR beta chain. Germline loops: CDR1 SEHNR, CDR2 FQNEAQ (reference sequence). This CDR3 region has 14 residues. The V and J ends lost 1 base and 8 bases respectively, with 11 bases between them. In TCRdb, the RT-PCR reads were re-called with MiXCR into one record per CDR3 protein. This sample has more than 550,000 distinct CDR3 sequences, with approximately 15% found just once. Sequencing input: memory CD4+ T cells from blood. The chain carries TRBV7-9 and TRBJ1-4; D is unclear. This sequence originates from a female donor in good health, serving as a healthy control. The CDR3 DNA is TGTGCCAGCAGCTTAGGAGGAGGAACCGAAAAACTGTTTTTT. Translation: CASSLGGGTEKLFF.